The clone carrying this T cell receptor beta chain was recorded a few times. Antigen specificity is unknown. Making TCR cDNA involved 5'RACE template switching, which added UMIs and a universal primer site. TCRdb re-analysed the 5' RACE reads in MiXCR, keeping a single row per CDR3 protein. This sample has some 300,000 distinct CDR3 sequences, with roughly 7.5% found just once. This entry comes from a study of T cells after yellow fever vaccination. Study findings and constraints: Abundant clonotypes (contaminants from the bulk population) could be present in FACS-sorted repertoires. Although most clonotypes did not, a small share appeared in both CD4 and CD8 compartments. Most clones from primary vaccination were detected again post-booster (roughly 96% CD4, roughly 90% CD8).

V was trimmed by 3 bases and J by 0 bases, leaving 13 bases between them. This CDR3 region has 16 residues. Germline CDR1 is MDHEN and CDR2 is SYDVKM. Sequenced material: PBMCs, taken about 41 days after the first yellow fever vaccination. The chain uses TRBV28 and TRBJ2-3; D uncertain. This clonotype was sampled from a man younger than 35 who received the YFV17D yellow fever vaccine. Here the CDR3 DNA reads TGTGCCAGCAGTTTGGGCGACTTCGGGAGCACAGATACGCAGTATTTT. It yields the protein CASSLGDFGSTDTQYF.